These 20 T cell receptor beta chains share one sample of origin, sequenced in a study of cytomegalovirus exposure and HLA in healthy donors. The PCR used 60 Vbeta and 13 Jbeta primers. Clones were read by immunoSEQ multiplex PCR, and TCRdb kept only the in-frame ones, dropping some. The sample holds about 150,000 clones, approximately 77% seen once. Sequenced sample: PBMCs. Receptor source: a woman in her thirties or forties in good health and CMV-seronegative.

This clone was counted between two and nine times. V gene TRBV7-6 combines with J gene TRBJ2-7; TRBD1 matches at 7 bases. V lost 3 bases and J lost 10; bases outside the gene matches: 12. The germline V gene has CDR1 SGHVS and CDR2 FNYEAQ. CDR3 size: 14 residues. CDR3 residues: CASSLGQQVQGQYF. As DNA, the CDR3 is TGTGCCAGCAGCTTGGGACAGCAAGTTCAGGGCCAGTACTTC. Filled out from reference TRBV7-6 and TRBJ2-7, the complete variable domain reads GAGVSQSPRYKVTKRGQDVALRCDPISGHVSLYWYRQALGQGPEFLTYFNYEAQQDKSGLPNDRFSAERPEGSISTLTIQRTEQRDSAMYRCASSLGQQVQGQYFGPGTRLTVT.

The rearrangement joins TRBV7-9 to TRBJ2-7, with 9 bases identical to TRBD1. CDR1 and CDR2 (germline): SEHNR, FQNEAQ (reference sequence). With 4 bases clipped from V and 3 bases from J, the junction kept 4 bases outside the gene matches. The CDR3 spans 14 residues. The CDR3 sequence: CASSSGTGIYEQYF. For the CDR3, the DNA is TGTGCCAGCAGCTCCGGGACAGGGATCTACGAGCAGTACTTC.

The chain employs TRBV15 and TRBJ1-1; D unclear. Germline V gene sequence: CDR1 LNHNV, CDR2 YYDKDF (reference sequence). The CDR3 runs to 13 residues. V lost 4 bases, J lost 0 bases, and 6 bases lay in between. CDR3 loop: CATSTGVNTEAFF. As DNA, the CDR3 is TGTGCCACCAGCACAGGTGTGAACACTGAAGCTTTCTTT.

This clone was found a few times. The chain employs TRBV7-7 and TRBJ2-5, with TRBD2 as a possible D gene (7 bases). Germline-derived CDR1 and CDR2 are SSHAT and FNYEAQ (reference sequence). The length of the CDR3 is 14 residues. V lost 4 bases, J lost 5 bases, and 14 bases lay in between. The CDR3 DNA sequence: TGTGCCAGCAGCTCCGGGGGGCCGGGGGAGACCCAGTACTTC. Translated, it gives CASSSGGPGETQYF.

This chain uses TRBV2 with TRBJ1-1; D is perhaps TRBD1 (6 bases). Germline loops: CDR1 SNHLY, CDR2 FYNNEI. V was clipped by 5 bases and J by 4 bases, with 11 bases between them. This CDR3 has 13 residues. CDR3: CASSTRTVTEAFF. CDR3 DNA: TGTGCCAGCAGTACCAGGACAGTCACTGAAGCTTTCTTT. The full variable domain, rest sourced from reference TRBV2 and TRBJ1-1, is EPEVTQTPSHQVTQMGQEVILRCVPISNHLYFYWYRQILGQKVEFLVSFYNNEISEKSEIFDDQFSVERPDGSNFTLKIRSTKLEDSAMYFCASSTRTVTEAFFGQGTRLTVV.

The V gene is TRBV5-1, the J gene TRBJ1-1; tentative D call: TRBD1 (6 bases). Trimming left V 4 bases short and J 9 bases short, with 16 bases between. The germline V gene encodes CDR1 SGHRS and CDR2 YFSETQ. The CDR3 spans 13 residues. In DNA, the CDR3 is TGCGCCAGCAGCGAACAGTACAGGGAACAAGCTTTCTTT. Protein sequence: CASSEQYREQAFF.

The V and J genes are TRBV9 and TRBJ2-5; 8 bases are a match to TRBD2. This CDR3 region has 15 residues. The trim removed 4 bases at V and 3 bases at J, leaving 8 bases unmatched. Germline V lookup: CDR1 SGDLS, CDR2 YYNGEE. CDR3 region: CASSRGGAGEETQYF. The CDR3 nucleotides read TGTGCCAGCAGCCGGGGGGGAGCGGGGGAAGAGACCCAGTACTTC.

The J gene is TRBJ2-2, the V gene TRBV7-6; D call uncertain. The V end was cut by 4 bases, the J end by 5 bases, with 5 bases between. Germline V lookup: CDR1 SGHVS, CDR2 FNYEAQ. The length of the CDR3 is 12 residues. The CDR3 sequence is CASSSTTGELFF. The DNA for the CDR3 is TGTGCCAGCAGCTCTACGACCGGGGAGCTGTTTTTT.

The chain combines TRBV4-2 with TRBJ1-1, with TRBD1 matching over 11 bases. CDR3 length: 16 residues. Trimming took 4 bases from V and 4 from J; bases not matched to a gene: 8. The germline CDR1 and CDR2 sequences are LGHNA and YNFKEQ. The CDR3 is CASSLGQGAWGTEAFF. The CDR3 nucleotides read TGTGCCAGCAGCCTCGGACAGGGGGCTTGGGGCACTGAAGCTTTCTTT.

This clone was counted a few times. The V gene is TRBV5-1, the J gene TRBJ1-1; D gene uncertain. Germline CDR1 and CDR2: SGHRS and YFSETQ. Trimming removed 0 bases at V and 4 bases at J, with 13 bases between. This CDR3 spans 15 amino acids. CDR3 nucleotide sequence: TGCGCCAGCAGCTTGGTTGCGGAGGTAGGCACTGAAGCTTTCTTT. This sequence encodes CASSLVAEVGTEAFF.

The CDR3 is CASSSDRVMNTEAFF. The CDR3, as DNA: TGTGCCAGCAGCAGTGACAGGGTAATGAACACTGAAGCTTTCTTT. The chain combines TRBV7-8 with TRBJ1-1, with TRBD1 identical over 7 bases. J lost 0 bases, V lost 5 bases, and 6 bases had no gene match. Germline V gene sequence: CDR1 SGHVS, CDR2 FQNEAQ. The CDR3 is 15 amino acids. The full variable domain, with the rest looked up from reference TRBV7-8 and TRBJ1-1, is GAGVSQSPRYKVAKRGQDVALRCDPISGHVSLFWYQQALGQGPEFLTYFQNEAQLDKSGLPSDRFFAERPEGSVSTLKIQRTQQEDSAVYLCASSSDRVMNTEAFFGQGTRLTVV.

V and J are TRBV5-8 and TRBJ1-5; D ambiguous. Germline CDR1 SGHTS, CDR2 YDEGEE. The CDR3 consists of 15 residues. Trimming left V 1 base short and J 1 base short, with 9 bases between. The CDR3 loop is CASSLRFQSNQPQHF. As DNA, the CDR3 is TGTGCCAGCAGCTTGCGATTCCAGAGCAATCAGCCCCAGCATTTT. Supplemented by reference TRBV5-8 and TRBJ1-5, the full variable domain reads EAGVTQSPTHLIKTRGQQATLRCSPISGHTSVYWYQQALGLGLQFLLWYDEGEERNRGNFPPRFSGRQFPNYSSELNVNALELEDSALYLCASSLRFQSNQPQHFGDGTRLSIL.

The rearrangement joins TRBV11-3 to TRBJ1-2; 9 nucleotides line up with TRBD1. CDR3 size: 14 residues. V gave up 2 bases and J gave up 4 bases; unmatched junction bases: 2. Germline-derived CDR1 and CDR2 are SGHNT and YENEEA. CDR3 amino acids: CASSLPTGGYGYTF. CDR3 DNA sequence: TGTGCCAGCAGCTTACCGACAGGGGGCTATGGCTACACCTTC.

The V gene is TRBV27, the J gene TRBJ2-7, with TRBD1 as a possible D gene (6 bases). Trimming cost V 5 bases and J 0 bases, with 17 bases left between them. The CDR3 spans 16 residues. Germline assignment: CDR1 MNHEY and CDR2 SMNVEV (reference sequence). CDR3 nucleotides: TGTGCCAGCAGTGAACCAGGGGCCGGAAGCTCCTACGAGCAGTACTTC. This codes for CASSEPGAGSSYEQYF.

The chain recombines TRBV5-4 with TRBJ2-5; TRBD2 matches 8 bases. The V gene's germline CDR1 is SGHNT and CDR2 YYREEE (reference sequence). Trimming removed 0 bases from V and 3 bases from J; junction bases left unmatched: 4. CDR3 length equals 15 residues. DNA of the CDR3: TGTGCCAGCAGCTTGGGTAGCGGGGTGAAAGAGACCCAGTACTTC. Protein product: CASSLGSGVKETQYF.

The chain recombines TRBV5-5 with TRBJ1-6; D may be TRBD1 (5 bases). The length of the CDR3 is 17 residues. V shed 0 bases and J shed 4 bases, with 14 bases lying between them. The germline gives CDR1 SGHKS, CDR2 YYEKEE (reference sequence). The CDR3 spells CASSLGPGSSYNSPLHF. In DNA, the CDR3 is TGTGCCAGCAGCTTGGGTCCAGGGTCGAGTTATAATTCACCCCTCCACTTT.

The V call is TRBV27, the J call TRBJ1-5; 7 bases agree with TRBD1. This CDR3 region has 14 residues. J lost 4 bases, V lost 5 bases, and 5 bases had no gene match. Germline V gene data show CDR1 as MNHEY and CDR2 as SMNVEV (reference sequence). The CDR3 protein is CASSLAGGNQPQHF. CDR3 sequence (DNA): TGTGCCAGCAGTCTCGCAGGGGGGAATCAGCCCCAGCATTTT.

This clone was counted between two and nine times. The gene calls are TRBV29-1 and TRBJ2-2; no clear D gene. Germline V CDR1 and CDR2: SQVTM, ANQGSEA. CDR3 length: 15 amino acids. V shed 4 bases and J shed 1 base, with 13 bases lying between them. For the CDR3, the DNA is TGCAGCGTTGTTTTATACGGTTTGAACACCGGGGAGCTGTTTTTT. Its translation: CSVVLYGLNTGELFF.

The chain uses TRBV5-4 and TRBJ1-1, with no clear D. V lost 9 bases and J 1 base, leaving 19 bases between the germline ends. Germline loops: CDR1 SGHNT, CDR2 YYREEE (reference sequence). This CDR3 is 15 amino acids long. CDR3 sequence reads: CAIKLMGLGNTEAFF. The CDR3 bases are TGTGCCATCAAGCTTATGGGCTTAGGGAACACTGAAGCTTTCTTT.

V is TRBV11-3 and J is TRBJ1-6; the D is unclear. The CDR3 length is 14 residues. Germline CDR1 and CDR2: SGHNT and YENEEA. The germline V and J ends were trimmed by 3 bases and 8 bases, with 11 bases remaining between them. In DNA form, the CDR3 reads TGTGCCAGCAGCTTTCGTGGTCAGGATTCACCCCTCCACTTT. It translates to CASSFRGQDSPLHF.